The 7 T cell receptor beta chains given below trace back to one sample, sequenced in a study of blood T cell repertoires in COVID-19 (dated by TCRdb to about 2020). Preparation of the library involved the immunoSEQ multiplex PCR assay. TCRdb re-hosts the immuneACCESS table, in-frame sequences only. Its copies lack some clones; in the studies checked, an unresolved V gene accounts for under half of them, and the cause for the rest is not known. The table for this sample lists roughly 190,000 clones; 88% of them were counted only once. The top ten clonotypes cover around 5.8% of the sample. Material for sequencing was peripheral blood. The source is a man aged 40-50 years with active or convalescent COVID-19.

V gene TRBV6-2 or TRBV6-3 combines with J gene TRBJ1-6; D remains unclear. V dropped 2 bases and J dropped 6 bases, with 11 bases sitting between them. The CDR3 is made up of 15 amino acids. Per the germline V gene, CDR1 is MNHEY and CDR2 is SVGEGT. CDR3 protein: CASSYIRGRNSPLHF. The CDR3 bases are TGTGCCAGCAGTTACATTCGCGGCCGTAATTCACCCCTCCACTTT.

The chain recombines TRBV4-2 with TRBJ2-7; TRBD2 is a possible D gene (5 bases). CDR1 and CDR2 (germline): LGHNA, YNFKEQ. The CDR3 sequence is 16 residues long. Trimming left V 4 bases short and J 0 bases short, with 16 bases between. The CDR3 spells CASSLGGPGNSYEQYF. CDR3 in DNA: TGTGCCAGCAGCCTGGGCGGGCCAGGCAACTCCTACGAGCAGTACTTC.

The table lists this clone with a count of one. The rearrangement uses TRBV29-1 and TRBJ2-7, with D possibly being TRBD1 (5 bases). CDR1 is SQVTM, CDR2 ANQGSEA, per germline. V gave up 4 bases and J gave up 2 bases, with 15 bases separating them. This CDR3 spans 14 amino acids. The CDR3 spells CSVGSETATYEQYF. CDR3 coding DNA: TGCAGCGTTGGATCCGAGACAGCGACCTACGAGCAGTACTTC.

This clone has only one observation. The chain links TRBV15 to TRBJ1-6; 11 bases are a match to TRBD1. The length of the CDR3 is 16 residues. The V gene's germline CDR1 is LNHNV and CDR2 YYDKDF (reference sequence). After removal of 1 base from V and 7 bases from J, the junction contained 3 bases not matched to a gene. The CDR3 is CATSRGTGGNNSPLHF. The CDR3 region has the DNA TGTGCCACCAGCAGAGGGACAGGGGGCAACAATTCACCCCTCCACTTT.

The V call is TRBV29-1, the J call TRBJ1-5; D gene ambiguous. V lost 6 bases to trimming and J lost 5 bases, with 14 bases between them. Germline V gene sequence: CDR1 SQVTM, CDR2 ANQGSEA. The CDR3 consists of 13 residues. CDR3 in DNA: TGCAGCGTGGCTGGCGGAAGTTATCAGCCCCAGCATTTT. It yields the protein CSVAGGSYQPQHF.

CDR3 amino acids: CASSFFAGDTEAFF. CDR3 DNA sequence: TGCGCCAGCAGCTTTTTCGCGGGAGACACTGAAGCTTTCTTT. The chain has TRBV5-1 and TRBJ1-1, with no clear D. The CDR3 consists of 14 residues. V shed 2 bases and J shed 3 bases, with 11 bases lying between them. Per the germline V gene, CDR1 is SGHRS and CDR2 is YFSETQ.

CDR3 in amino acids: CASSPQARTGGPYSPLHF. The CDR3 bases are TGTGCCAGTAGTCCACAAGCGAGGACAGGGGGCCCTTATTCACCCCTCCACTTT. The chain employs TRBV19 and TRBJ1-6; TRBD1 aligns across 11 bases. With V trimmed by 5 bases and J by 8 bases, 14 bases remained unmatched. Germline V lookup: CDR1 LNHDA, CDR2 SQIVND (reference sequence). The CDR3 spans 18 residues.